This T cell receptor (beta chain) was obtained from a study of response to subunit inactivated influenza vaccine. One entry per CDR3 protein results from TCRdb running MiXCR on the RT-PCR reads. The sample has roughly 500,000 distinct CDR3 sequences; approximately 22% are singletons. The data were also submitted as part of a second study, on T cells expressing NK-cell markers. As that study records: The authors made TCR beta cDNA libraries by 5'RACE template switching. This switching added a universal primer site and UMIs.

The TCR comes from a man aged 50-59 years who received an inactivated influenza vaccine. This specimen consisted of CD4+ T cells sorted from PBMCs, obtained about 12 days after vaccination.

In DNA, the CDR3 is TGTGCCAGCTCACGAGTTAGCGGGACTTACTCTTACGAGCAGTACTTC. Protein: CASSRVSGTYSYEQYF. This chain links TRBV18 with TRBJ2-7, with TRBD2 identical over 8 bases. V shed 4 bases, J shed 4 bases, and the junction held 12 bases outside the gene matches. This CDR3 is built from 16 residues. CDR1 is KGHSH and CDR2 is LQKENI in the germline V gene.